Shown below are 25 T cell receptor beta chains from a single sample sequenced in a study of blood T cell repertoires in COVID-19. Using immunoSEQ multiplex PCR, the repertoire was profiled, and TCRdb retains in-frame clones only, with some absent. The sample lists 92,000 or so clones, approximately 90% seen once, with around 0.47% in the top ten. The sequencing input was peripheral blood. The source is a man in his sixties with acute or convalescent COVID-19.

The rearrangement joins TRBV25-1 to TRBJ2-1, with unresolved D. The germline V gene encodes CDR1 MGHDK and CDR2 SYGVNS. V lost 3 bases and J lost 1, with 7 bases in between. The CDR3 has 14 amino acids. The CDR3 spells CASSELVSYNEQFF. Written as DNA, the CDR3 is TGTGCCAGCAGTGAGCTAGTTTCCTACAATGAGCAGTTCTTC.

The chain recombines TRBV27 with TRBJ2-7, with TRBD2 identical over 12 bases. The CDR3 covers 16 residues. V trimming: 5 bases; J trimming: 3 bases; junction bases outside the gene matches: 8. CDR1 and CDR2 from the germline V gene are MNHEY and SMNVEV (reference sequence). The DNA for the CDR3 is TGTGCCAGCAGTCACTCTAGCGGGGGGGCCCTCTACGAGCAGTACTTC. The encoded protein is CASSHSSGGALYEQYF.

This clone was observed a few times. The chain joins TRBV3-1 (or the pseudogene TRBV3-2) to TRBJ2-7, with D possibly matching TRBD1 (7 bases). Trimming removed 6 bases at V and 5 bases at J, with 11 bases between. Germline lookup yields CDR1 LGHDT and CDR2 YNNKEL (reference sequence). This CDR3 has 12 amino acids. Written as DNA, the CDR3 is TGTGCCAGCAGTTCCAGGGGGGACGAGCAGTACTTC. Its protein is CASSSRGDEQYF.

This chain joins TRBV19 and TRBJ1-2; a weak D match, TRBD1 (6 bases). CDR1 LNHDA and CDR2 SQIVND come from the germline V gene (reference sequence). The CDR3 runs 11 residues. V dropped 9 bases and J dropped 6 bases, with 11 bases sitting between them. The CDR3 spells CASGGRNGYTF. The CDR3 DNA reads as TGTGCCAGCGGGGGGCGCAATGGCTACACCTTC.

V and J are TRBV18 and TRBJ2-1; TRBD1 might be the D (6 bases). Germline V CDR1 and CDR2: KGHSH, LQKENI. Trimming shortened V by 3 bases and J by 6 bases, and 12 bases separated the two germline ends. CDR3 length: 14 residues. For the CDR3, the DNA is TGTGCCAGCTCACCCCTGGACAGTTTCAATGAGCAGTTCTTC. It yields the protein CASSPLDSFNEQFF.

In its sample, this clone was seen a few times. The chain is built from TRBV9 and TRBJ1-4, with D uncertain. Germline values: CDR1 SGDLS, CDR2 YYNGEE. The CDR3 contains 13 residues. The V and J ends lost 4 bases and 1 base respectively, with 5 bases between them. This chain's CDR3 is CASSFRTNEKLFF. DNA of the CDR3: TGTGCCAGCAGCTTTAGAACTAATGAAAAACTGTTTTTT.

V gene TRBV6-5 combines with J gene TRBJ1-1, with 10 nucleotides matching TRBD1. CDR1 and CDR2 from the germline V gene are MNHEY and SVGAGI. J was trimmed by 5 bases and V by 0 bases; bases with no gene match: 3. The CDR3 consists of 15 residues. This CDR3 is CASSYSRDRGTEAFF. The CDR3 DNA follows: TGTGCCAGCAGTTACTCCCGGGACAGGGGTACTGAAGCTTTCTTT.

V usage is TRBV7-8 and J usage is TRBJ1-6, with D perhaps matching TRBD1 (5 bases). The V gene lost 5 bases and the J gene lost 4 bases, with 12 bases spanning the gap. The CDR3 consists of 15 residues. The germline gives CDR1 SGHVS, CDR2 FQNEAQ. The CDR3 sequence: CASSPLGGYNSPLHF. In nucleotides, the CDR3 is TGTGCCAGCAGCCCCCTGGGGGGATATAATTCACCCCTCCACTTT.

The genes are TRBV3-1 (or the pseudogene TRBV3-2) and TRBJ1-2; D not resolved. The germline V gene encodes CDR1 LGHDT and CDR2 YNNKEL (reference sequence). This CDR3 has 14 amino acids. V was cut by 0 bases and J by 6 bases, with 11 bases left in between. This CDR3 is CASSQDSRPHGYTF. In nucleotides, the CDR3 is TGTGCCAGCAGCCAAGATTCGAGGCCGCATGGCTACACCTTC.

CDR3 coding DNA: TGTGCCATCAGTGGGGCCGACTATGGCTATGGCTACACCTTC. Its translation: CAISGADYGYGYTF. V gene TRBV10-3 combines with J gene TRBJ1-2; D not certain. The germline V and J ends were trimmed by 4 bases and 4 bases, with 13 bases remaining between them. Germline CDR1 reads ENHRY; CDR2 reads SYGVKD. The length of the CDR3 is 14 residues.

The chain joins TRBV30 to TRBJ1-5, with TRBD1 as a possible D gene (5 bases). V lost 8 bases, J lost 4 bases, and 15 bases lay in between. The CDR3 extends over 13 amino acids. Germline V gives CDR1 GTSNPN, CDR2 SVGIG (reference sequence). The CDR3 region has the DNA TGTGCCGGAGAAAGGGCAGGGAATCAGCCCCAGCATTTT. It translates to CAGERAGNQPQHF.

The chain employs TRBV7-2 and TRBJ1-6; D might be TRBD1 (5 bases). V gave up 5 bases and J gave up 11 bases, with 16 bases separating them. The length of the CDR3 is 14 residues. Germline values: CDR1 SGHTA, CDR2 FQGNSA. As DNA, the CDR3 is TGTGCCAGCAGCACCAGGGACTGGGGGACACCCCTCCACTTT. Its protein is CASSTRDWGTPLHF.

The rearrangement uses TRBV5-1 and TRBJ2-2; TRBD2 aligns across 9 bases. The trim removed 0 bases at V and 3 bases at J, leaving 3 bases unmatched. Per germline, CDR1 SGHRS and CDR2 YFSETQ. The CDR3 spans 16 residues. The CDR3 reads CASSLATSGYTGELFF. The CDR3, as DNA: TGCGCCAGCAGCTTGGCGACTAGCGGATACACCGGGGAGCTGTTTTTT.

J is TRBJ2-3 and V is TRBV29-1; 10 nucleotides match TRBD2. The CDR3 totals 13 residues. J was trimmed by 8 bases and V by 5 bases; bases with no gene match: 7. CDR1 is SQVTM, CDR2 ANQGSEA, per germline. The chain's CDR3 is CSVRLAGAGTQYF. The CDR3 DNA sequence: TGCAGCGTTAGGCTAGCGGGGGCGGGTACGCAGTATTTT.

The chain combines TRBV10-3 with TRBJ2-2; TRBD2 matches at 13 bases. The CDR3 loop spans 14 amino acids. Trimming cost V 9 bases and J 3 bases; bases outside gene matches: 1. Germline CDR1 reads ENHRY; CDR2 reads SYGVKD. The CDR3 sequence: CAIGLAGDTGELFF. As DNA, the CDR3 is TGTGCCATAGGACTAGCGGGAGACACCGGGGAGCTGTTTTTT.

The chain has TRBV7-6 and TRBJ2-7; 10 nucleotides agree with TRBD1. Per the germline V gene, CDR1 is SGHVS and CDR2 is FNYEAQ. The CDR3 covers 15 residues. V lost 1 base and J lost 7; bases outside the gene matches: 7. CDR3 sequence: CASSLVGTGVREQYF. DNA of the CDR3: TGTGCCAGCAGCTTAGTAGGGACAGGGGTTCGGGAGCAGTACTTC.

This sequence joins TRBV10-3 and TRBJ1-2; no firm D call. V lost 7 bases, J lost 2 bases, and 17 bases lay in between. This CDR3 has 15 residues. CDR1 is ENHRY and CDR2 is SYGVKD in the germline V gene. CDR3 loop: CAITKGVEINYGYTF. The CDR3 DNA reads TGTGCCATCACCAAAGGAGTGGAAATAAACTATGGCTACACCTTC.

The chain combines TRBV10-3 with TRBJ2-5; TRBD2 aligns across 9 bases. Germline CDR1 is ENHRY and CDR2 is SYGVKD. The CDR3 covers 15 residues. V gave up 3 bases and J gave up 3 bases; unmatched junction bases: 5. CDR3 DNA: TGTGCCATCAGTGAAGTAAGCGGGGGGAAAGAGACCCAGTACTTC. Protein product: CAISEVSGGKETQYF.

This clone was picked up one time. V usage is TRBV5-1 and J usage is TRBJ1-2; 7 positions agree with TRBD1. The CDR3 consists of 15 residues. The germline CDR1 and CDR2 sequences are SGHRS and YFSETQ. Losses at the gene ends were 4 bases for V and 1 base for J; bases not matched to a gene: 7. CDR3 sequence: CASSMTRDSNYGYTF. As DNA, the CDR3 is TGCGCCAGCAGCATGACCAGGGACAGTAACTATGGCTACACCTTC. Full variable domain (missing parts from reference TRBV5-1 and TRBJ1-2): KAGVTQTPRYLIKTRGQQVTLSCSPISGHRSVSWYQQTPGQGLQFLFEYFSETQRNKGNFPGRFSGRQFSNSRSEMNVSTLELGDSALYLCASSMTRDSNYGYTFGSGTRLTVV.

The chain employs TRBV27 and TRBJ2-7; TRBD2 aligns across 10 bases. V lost 5 bases and J lost 6; bases outside the gene matches: 16. CDR1 and CDR2 from the germline V gene are MNHEY and SMNVEV (reference sequence). The length of the CDR3 is 17 residues. CDR3 DNA: TGTGCCAGCAGTCCTTCCCCTCTAGCGGGAGCATCATCCGAGCAGTACTTC. It encodes CASSPSPLAGASSEQYF.

In this sample, this clone turned up once. J is TRBJ2-7 and V is TRBV10-3, with 11 bases that match TRBD2. V trimming: 6 bases; J trimming: 5 bases; junction bases outside the gene matches: 6. CDR1 and CDR2 from the germline V gene are ENHRY and SYGVKD. CDR3 length: 14 amino acids. The CDR3 spells CAISLLAGVDEQYF. CDR3 nucleotide sequence: TGTGCCATCAGCCTACTAGCGGGAGTGGACGAGCAGTACTTC.

This chain connects TRBV9 to TRBJ2-1, with 7 bases identical to TRBD1. Germline CDR1 is SGDLS and CDR2 is YYNGEE. After removal of 3 bases from V and 8 bases from J, the junction contained 8 bases not matched to a gene. The CDR3 is made up of 14 amino acids. For the CDR3, the DNA is TGTGCCAGCAGCGCTCGACAGGGTATTGATGAGCAGTTCTTC. Amino acid sequence: CASSARQGIDEQFF.

The chain has TRBV19 and TRBJ2-7; D perhaps matches TRBD1 (6 bases). The CDR3 extends over 15 amino acids. V lost 5 bases and J lost 3, with 17 bases in between. CDR1 is LNHDA and CDR2 is SQIVND in the germline V gene (reference sequence). The CDR3 DNA reads as TGTGCCAGTAGTCTAACAGGACAGTTTAGCTACGAGCAGTACTTC. This sequence encodes CASSLTGQFSYEQYF.

As concerns this clone: Other DNA sequences in the same sample also yield this CDR3. V is TRBV5-1 and J is TRBJ1-1; tentative D call: TRBD1 (5 bases). Trimming removed 5 bases at V and 0 bases at J, with 8 bases between. The CDR3 runs to 13 residues. The germline gives CDR1 SGHRS, CDR2 YFSETQ. The CDR3 sequence is CASSLTVNTEAFF. The CDR3 region has the DNA TGCGCCAGCAGTCTGACAGTGAACACTGAAGCTTTCTTT.

In its sample, this clone was seen once. The chain links TRBV3-1 (or the pseudogene TRBV3-2) to TRBJ1-6; 8 bases agree with TRBD1. The trim removed 1 base at V and 7 bases at J, leaving 6 bases unmatched. The CDR3 runs to 16 residues. CDR1 LGHDT and CDR2 YNNKEL come from the germline V gene (reference sequence). CDR3 protein: CASSQGGQVKNSPLHF. CDR3 DNA sequence: TGTGCCAGCAGCCAAGGGGGACAGGTAAAAAATTCACCCCTCCACTTT.